The next 9 T cell receptor beta chains were all read from a single sample in a study of prognosis after radiotherapy for stage I lung cancer. The genomic DNA TCR beta CDR3 region underwent two rounds of multiplex PCR. The first PCR round targeted every TRBV and TRBJ gene with specific primers. TCRdb redid the calling of the multiplex PCR reads with MiXCR, one entry per CDR3 protein. The data show around 12,000 distinct CDR3 sequences, roughly half seen once. The sample here was PBMCs, taken before or after stereotactic body radiation therapy (not recorded which). Every receptor here comes from a donor over 45 with non-small cell lung cancer.

About this clonotype itself: One junction end does not reproduce the germline sequence, and a read error may be involved. The chain uses TRBV16 and TRBJ1-5; a weak D match, TRBD1 (5 bases). The CDR3 runs to 16 residues. Germline lookup yields CDR1 KGHSY and CDR2 FQNENV. The CDR3 loop is CASSQTAGMRNQPQHF. Here the CDR3 DNA reads TGTGCCAGCAGCCAAACCGCAGGGATGCGCAATCAGCCTCAGCATTTT.

The V and J genes are TRBV28 and TRBJ1-6, with TRBD1 as a possible D gene (5 bases). V shed 6 bases and J shed 16 bases, with 16 bases lying between them. The CDR3 has 12 residues. The germline V gene has CDR1 MDHEN and CDR2 SYDVKM. DNA of the CDR3: TGTGCCAGCAGCCGCCTGGGGCGTACGCTCCACTTT. Encoded protein: CASSRLGRTLHF.

This sequence joins TRBV30 and TRBJ2-7; TRBD2 matches at 8 bases. V gave up 3 bases and J gave up 7 bases; unmatched junction bases: 14. The CDR3 is 15 residues long. Germline CDR1 reads GTSNPN; CDR2 reads SVGIG (reference sequence). CDR3 region: CAWSLPESGSWEQYF. CDR3 DNA sequence: TGTGCCTGGAGCCTTCCCGAGAGCGGGAGTTGGGAGCAGTACTTC.

This clonotype was seen just once. This rearrangement joins TRBV15 to TRBJ2-7; TRBD1 is a possible D gene (5 bases). The germline V gene has CDR1 LNHNV and CDR2 YYDKDF (reference sequence). This CDR3 spans 15 amino acids. V lost 0 bases and J 5 bases, leaving 14 bases between the germline ends. For the CDR3, the DNA is TGTGCCACCAGCAGAGACGCGACAGTGCTTCACGAGCAGTACTTC. The encoded protein is CATSRDATVLHEQYF. Together with reference TRBV15 and TRBJ2-7, the CDR3 gives the full variable domain: DAMVIQNPRYQVTQFGKPVTLSCSQTLNHNVMYWYQQKSSQAPKLLFHYYDKDFNNEADTPDNFQSRRPNTSFCFLDIRSPGLGDTAMYLCATSRDATVLHEQYFGPGTRLTVT.

The chain uses TRBV6-4 and TRBJ2-3, with TRBD2 matching 7 bases. This CDR3 has 14 residues. V was pared by 4 bases and J by 4 bases, with 5 bases of the junction left unmatched. From germline, CDR1 is MRHNA and CDR2 SNTAGT. This CDR3 reads CASSVSGDADTQYF. CDR3 nucleotide sequence: TGTGCCAGCAGTGTAAGCGGGGACGCAGATACGCAGTATTTT.

The chain links TRBV7-8 to TRBJ2-7; the D gene is possibly TRBD1 (5 bases). Germline loops: CDR1 SGHVS, CDR2 FQNEAQ. With 1 base removed from V and 4 bases from J, the gap between germline ends came to 11 bases. The CDR3 spans 14 residues. The CDR3 protein is CASSLVPGHYEQYF. DNA of the CDR3: TGTGCCAGCAGCTTAGTTCCTGGACATTACGAGCAGTACTTC.

This clonotype is termed medium-sized (0.01 to 0.1%). The chain links TRBV6-2 or TRBV6-3 to TRBJ1-4, with D perhaps matching TRBD1 (6 bases). This CDR3 region has 13 residues. Germline values: CDR1 MNHEY, CDR2 SVGEGT. V lost 0 bases to trimming and J lost 11 bases, with 10 bases between them. In DNA form, the CDR3 reads TGTGCCAGCAGTTACTCGAAAGGGGGGAAACTGTTTTTT. The encoded protein is CASSYSKGGKLFF.

This clonotype appeared a single time. The V call is TRBV7-2, the J call TRBJ2-5; D may be TRBD2 (7 bases). V lost 4 bases, J lost 4 bases, and 16 bases lay in between. Germline values: CDR1 SGHTA, CDR2 FQGNSA. The CDR3 is 15 residues long. The DNA for the CDR3 is TGTGCCAGCAGCTGGGGGCCAGCGGGACTAGAGACCCAGTACTTC. Translating gives CASSWGPAGLETQYF.

Concerning this clonotype: A junction end diverges from the germline sequence, so it may reflect a read error. The chain uses TRBV6-2 or TRBV6-3 and TRBJ2-1; 8 nucleotides match TRBD2. The germline V gene has CDR1 MNHEY and CDR2 SVGEGT. This CDR3 spans 12 amino acids. The CDR3 is CAISTPPGGKFF. DNA for the CDR3: TGTGCCATCAGTACCCCCCCGGGGGGGAAGTTCTTC.